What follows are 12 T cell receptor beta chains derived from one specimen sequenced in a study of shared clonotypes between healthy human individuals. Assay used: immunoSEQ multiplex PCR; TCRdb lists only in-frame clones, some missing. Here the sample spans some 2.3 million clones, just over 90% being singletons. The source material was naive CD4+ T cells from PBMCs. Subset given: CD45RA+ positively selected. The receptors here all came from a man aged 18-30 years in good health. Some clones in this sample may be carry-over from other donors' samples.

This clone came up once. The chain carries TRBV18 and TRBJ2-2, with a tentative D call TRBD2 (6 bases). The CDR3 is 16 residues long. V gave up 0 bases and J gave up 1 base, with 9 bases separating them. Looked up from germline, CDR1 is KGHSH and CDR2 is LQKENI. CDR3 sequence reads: CASSPPEGRNTGELFF. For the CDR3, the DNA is TGTGCCAGCTCACCACCGGAGGGTAGGAACACCGGGGAGCTGTTTTTT.

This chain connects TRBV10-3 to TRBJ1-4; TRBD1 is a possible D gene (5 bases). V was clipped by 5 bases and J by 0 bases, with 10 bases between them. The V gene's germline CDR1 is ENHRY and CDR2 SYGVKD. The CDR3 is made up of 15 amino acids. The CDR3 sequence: CAISSDRATNEKLFF. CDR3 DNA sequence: TGTGCCATCAGTTCTGACAGAGCAACTAATGAAAAACTGTTTTTT.

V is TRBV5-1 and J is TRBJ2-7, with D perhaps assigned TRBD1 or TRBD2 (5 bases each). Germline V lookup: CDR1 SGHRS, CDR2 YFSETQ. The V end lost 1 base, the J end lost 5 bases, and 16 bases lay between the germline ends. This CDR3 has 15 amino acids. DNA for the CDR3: TGCGCCAGCAGCTTGTTGCAGGGATTGGGGGACGAGCAGTACTTC. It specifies CASSLLQGLGDEQYF.

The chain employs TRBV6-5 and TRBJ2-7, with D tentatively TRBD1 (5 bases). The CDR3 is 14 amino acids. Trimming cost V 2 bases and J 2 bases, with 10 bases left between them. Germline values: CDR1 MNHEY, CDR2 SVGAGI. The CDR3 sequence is CASSYLVGAYEQYF. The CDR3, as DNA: TGTGCCAGCAGTTACCTTGTAGGGGCCTACGAGCAGTACTTC.

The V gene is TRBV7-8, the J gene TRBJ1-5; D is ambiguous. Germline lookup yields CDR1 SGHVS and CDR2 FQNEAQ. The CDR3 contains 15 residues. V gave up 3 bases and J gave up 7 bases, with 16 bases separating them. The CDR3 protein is CASSFSDGSVQPQHF. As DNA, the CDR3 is TGTGCCAGCAGCTTTTCGGATGGGAGTGTCCAGCCCCAGCATTTT.

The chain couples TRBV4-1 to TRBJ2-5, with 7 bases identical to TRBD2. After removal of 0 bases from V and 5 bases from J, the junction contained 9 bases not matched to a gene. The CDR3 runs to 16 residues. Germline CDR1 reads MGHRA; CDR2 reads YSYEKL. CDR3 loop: CASSQDWGRARETQYF. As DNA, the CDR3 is TGCGCCAGCAGCCAAGATTGGGGGAGGGCCCGGGAGACCCAGTACTTC.

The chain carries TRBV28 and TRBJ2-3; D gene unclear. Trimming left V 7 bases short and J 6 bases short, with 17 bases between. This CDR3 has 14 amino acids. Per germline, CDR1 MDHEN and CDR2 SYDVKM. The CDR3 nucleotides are TGTGCCAGCACTCAAAGGCCCCTGGCGGATACGCAGTATTTT. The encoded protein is CASTQRPLADTQYF.

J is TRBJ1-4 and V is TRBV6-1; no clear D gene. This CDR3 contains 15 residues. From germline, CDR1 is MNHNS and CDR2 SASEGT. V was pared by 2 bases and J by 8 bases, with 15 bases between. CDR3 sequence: CASSEFKGTEEKLFF. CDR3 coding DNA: TGTGCCAGCAGTGAATTTAAGGGAACTGAAGAAAAACTGTTTTTT.

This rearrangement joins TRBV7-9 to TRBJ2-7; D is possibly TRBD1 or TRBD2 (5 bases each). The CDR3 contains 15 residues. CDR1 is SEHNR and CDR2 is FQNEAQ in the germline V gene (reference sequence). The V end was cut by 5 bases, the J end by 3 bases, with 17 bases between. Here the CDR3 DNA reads TGTGCCAGCAGCCCTAGGGGAGAGGGCCACTACGAGCAGTACTTC. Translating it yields CASSPRGEGHYEQYF. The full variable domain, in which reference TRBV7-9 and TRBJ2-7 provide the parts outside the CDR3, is DTGVSQNPRHKITKRGQNVTFRCDPISEHNRLYWYRQTLGQGPEFLTYFQNEAQLEKSRLLSDRFSAERPKGSFSTLEIQRTEQGDSAMYLCASSPRGEGHYEQYFGPGTRLTVT.

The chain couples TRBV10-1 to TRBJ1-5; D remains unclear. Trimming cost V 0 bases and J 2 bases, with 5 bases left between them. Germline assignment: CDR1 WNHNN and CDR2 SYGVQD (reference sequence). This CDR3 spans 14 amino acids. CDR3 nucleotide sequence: TGCGCCAGCAGTGAGTCGACCGGCAATCAGCCCCAGCATTTT. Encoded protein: CASSESTGNQPQHF.

CDR3 sequence reads: CASSPPTFIGGETQYF. The DNA of the CDR3 is TGTGCCAGCTCACCACCGACTTTCATCGGGGGAGAGACCCAGTACTTC. The V call is TRBV18, the J call TRBJ2-5, with D possibly TRBD2 on 6 matching bases. Germline V gives CDR1 KGHSH, CDR2 LQKENI. Trimming left V 0 bases short and J 4 bases short, with 15 bases between. CDR3 length equals 16 residues.

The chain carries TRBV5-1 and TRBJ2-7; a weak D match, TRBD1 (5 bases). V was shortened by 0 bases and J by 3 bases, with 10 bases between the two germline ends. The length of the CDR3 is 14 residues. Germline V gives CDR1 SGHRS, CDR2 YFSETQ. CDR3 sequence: CASSLAPQDYEQYF. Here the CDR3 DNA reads TGCGCCAGCAGCTTGGCCCCACAGGACTACGAGCAGTACTTC.